The T cell receptor beta chain under discussion was sequenced for a study of blood T cells in healthy people across ages. Study-wide findings and caveats: Leaving the PBMCs unsorted stopped any conclusive comparison of naive versus antigen-experienced cells. The donors' CMV status was not determined, possibly confounding changes in expanded clonotypes.

A second PCR, run for roughly 7 to 11 cycles, used a sample-barcoded 5' primer plus a J-beta primer mix. TCRdb re-analysed the 5' RACE reads in MiXCR, keeping a single row per CDR3 protein. In the table there are approximately 730,000 distinct CDR3 sequences, roughly 50% of which are singletons. The length of the CDR3 is 17 residues. Trimming cost V 0 bases and J 0 bases, with 13 bases left between them. The germline CDR1 and CDR2 sequences are SGHTA and FQGTGA. For this clonotype: The antigen is unknown.

The study isolated at least 6.5 million PBMCs from each sample. The TCR comes from a man aged 80 or over in good health. Sequences were obtained from blood. V is TRBV7-3 and J is TRBJ2-3, with D possibly matching TRBD2 (6 bases). The CDR3 loop is CASSLTGLATSTDTQYF. Here the CDR3 DNA reads TGTGCCAGCAGCTTAACGGGGCTAGCGACTAGCACAGATACGCAGTATTTT.